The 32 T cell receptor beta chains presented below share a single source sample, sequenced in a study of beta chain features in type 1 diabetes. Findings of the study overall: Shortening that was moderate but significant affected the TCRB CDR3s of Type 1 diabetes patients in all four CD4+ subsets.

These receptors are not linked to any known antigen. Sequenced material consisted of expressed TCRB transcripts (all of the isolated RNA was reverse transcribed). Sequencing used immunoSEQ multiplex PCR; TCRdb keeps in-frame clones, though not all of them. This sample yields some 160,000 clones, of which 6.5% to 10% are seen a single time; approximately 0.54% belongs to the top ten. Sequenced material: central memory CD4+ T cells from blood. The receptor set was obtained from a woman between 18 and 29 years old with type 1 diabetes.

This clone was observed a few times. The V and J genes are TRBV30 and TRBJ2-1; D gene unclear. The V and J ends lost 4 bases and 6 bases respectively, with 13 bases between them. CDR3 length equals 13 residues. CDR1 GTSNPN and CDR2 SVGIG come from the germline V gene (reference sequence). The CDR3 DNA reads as TGTGCCTGGACCCCCCAAGCGCCCAATGAGCAGTTCTTC. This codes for CAWTPQAPNEQFF.

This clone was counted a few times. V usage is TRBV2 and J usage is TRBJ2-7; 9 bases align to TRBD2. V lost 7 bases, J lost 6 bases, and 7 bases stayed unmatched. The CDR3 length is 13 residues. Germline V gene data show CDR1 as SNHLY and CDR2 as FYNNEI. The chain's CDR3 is CASTTLAGTEQYF. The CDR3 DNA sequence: TGTGCCAGCACCACCCTAGCGGGGACCGAGCAGTACTTC.

In nucleotides, the CDR3 is TGTGCCAGCAGCTTAGTCTTACAGCAAGGCGAGCAGTACTTC. Translation gives CASSLVLQQGEQYF. The chain is built from TRBV11-2 and TRBJ2-7; unclear D gene. Trimming removed 1 base from V and 6 bases from J, with 13 bases in between. CDR1 and CDR2 (germline): SGHAT, FQNNGV. This CDR3 comprises 14 residues.

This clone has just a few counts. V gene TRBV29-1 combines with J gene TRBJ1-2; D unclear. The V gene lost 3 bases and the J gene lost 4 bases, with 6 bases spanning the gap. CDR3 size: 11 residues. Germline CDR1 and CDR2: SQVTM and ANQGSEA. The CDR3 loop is CSVEEGYGYTF. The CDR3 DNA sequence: TGCAGCGTTGAGGAGGGCTATGGCTACACCTTC.

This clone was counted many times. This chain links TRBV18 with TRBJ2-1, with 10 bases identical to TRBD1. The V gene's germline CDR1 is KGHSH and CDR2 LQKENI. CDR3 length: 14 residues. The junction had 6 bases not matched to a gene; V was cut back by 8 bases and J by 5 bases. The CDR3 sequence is CASDRDRGNNEQFF. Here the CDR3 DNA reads TGTGCCAGCGACCGGGACAGGGGAAACAATGAGCAGTTCTTC.

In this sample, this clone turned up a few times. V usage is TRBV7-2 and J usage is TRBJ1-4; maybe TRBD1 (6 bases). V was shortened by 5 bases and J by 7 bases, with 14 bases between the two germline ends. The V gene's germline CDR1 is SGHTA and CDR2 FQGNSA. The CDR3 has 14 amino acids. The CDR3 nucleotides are TGTGCCAGCAGCCCACAGGGACGGGGTGAAAAACTGTTTTTT. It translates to CASSPQGRGEKLFF.

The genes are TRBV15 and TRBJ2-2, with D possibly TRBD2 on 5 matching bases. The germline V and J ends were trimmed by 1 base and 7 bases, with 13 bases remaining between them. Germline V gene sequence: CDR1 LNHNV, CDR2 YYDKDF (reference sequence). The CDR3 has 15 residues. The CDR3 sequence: CATSRGTRGYGELFF. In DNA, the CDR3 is TGTGCCACCAGCAGAGGCACTCGGGGATACGGGGAGCTGTTTTTT.

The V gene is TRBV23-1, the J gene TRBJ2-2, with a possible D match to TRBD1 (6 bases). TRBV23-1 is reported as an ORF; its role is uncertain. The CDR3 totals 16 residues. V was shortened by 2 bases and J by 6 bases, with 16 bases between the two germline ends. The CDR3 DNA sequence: TGCGCCAGCAGTCAAAAGAGGACAGTCAGGTCCGGGGAGCTGTTTTTT. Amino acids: CASSQKRTVRSGELFF.

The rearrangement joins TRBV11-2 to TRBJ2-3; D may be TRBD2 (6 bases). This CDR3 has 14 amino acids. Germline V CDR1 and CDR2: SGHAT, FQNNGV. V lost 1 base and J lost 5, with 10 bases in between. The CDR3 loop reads CASSLGGTLDTQYF. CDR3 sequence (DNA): TGTGCCAGCAGCTTAGGGGGGACTTTAGATACGCAGTATTTT.

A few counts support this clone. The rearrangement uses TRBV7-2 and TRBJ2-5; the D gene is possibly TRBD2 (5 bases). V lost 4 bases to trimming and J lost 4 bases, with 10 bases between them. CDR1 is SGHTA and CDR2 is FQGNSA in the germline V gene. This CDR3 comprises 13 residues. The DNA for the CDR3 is TGTGCCAGCAGCTACGGACTGTCAGAGACCCAGTACTTC. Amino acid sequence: CASSYGLSETQYF.

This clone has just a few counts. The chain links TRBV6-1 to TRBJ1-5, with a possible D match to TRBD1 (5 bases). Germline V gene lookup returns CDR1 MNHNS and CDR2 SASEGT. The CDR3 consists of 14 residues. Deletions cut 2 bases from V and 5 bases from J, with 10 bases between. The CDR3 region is CASSELRGHQPQHF. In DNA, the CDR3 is TGTGCCAGCAGTGAATTGCGGGGACATCAGCCCCAGCATTTT.

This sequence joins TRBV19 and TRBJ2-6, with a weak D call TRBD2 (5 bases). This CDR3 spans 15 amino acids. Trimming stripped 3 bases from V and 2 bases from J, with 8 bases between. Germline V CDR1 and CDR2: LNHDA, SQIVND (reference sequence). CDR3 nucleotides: TGTGCCAGTAGTATGGAGGACCCTGGGGCCAACGTCCTGACTTTC. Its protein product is CASSMEDPGANVLTF.

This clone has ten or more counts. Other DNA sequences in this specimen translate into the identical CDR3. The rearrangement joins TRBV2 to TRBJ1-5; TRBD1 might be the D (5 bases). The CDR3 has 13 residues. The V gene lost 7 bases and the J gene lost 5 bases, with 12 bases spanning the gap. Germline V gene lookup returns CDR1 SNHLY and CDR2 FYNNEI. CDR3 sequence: CASTRTGDQPQHF. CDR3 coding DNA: TGTGCCAGCACCAGAACGGGGGATCAGCCCCAGCATTTT.

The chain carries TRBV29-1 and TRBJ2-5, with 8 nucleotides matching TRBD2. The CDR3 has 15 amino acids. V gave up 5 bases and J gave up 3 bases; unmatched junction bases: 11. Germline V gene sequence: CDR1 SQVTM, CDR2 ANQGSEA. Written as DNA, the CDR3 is TGCAGCGTTTGGGGGGGGACTAGATCTAAAGAGACCCAGTACTTC. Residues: CSVWGGTRSKETQYF.

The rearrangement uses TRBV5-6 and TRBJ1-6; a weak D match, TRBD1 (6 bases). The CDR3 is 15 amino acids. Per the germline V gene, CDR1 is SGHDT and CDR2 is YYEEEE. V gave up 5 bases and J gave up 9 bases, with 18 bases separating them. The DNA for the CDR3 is TGTGCCAGCAGTCTACAGGGTGGAGGTCCTTCACCCCTCCACTTT. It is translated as CASSLQGGGPSPLHF.

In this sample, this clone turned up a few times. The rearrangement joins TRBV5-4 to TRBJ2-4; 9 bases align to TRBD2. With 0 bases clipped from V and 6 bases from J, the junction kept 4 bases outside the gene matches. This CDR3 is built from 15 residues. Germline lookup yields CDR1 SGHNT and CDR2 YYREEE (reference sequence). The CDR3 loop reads CASSLASGNRNIQYF. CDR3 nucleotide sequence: TGTGCCAGCAGCTTGGCTAGCGGGAATCGAAACATTCAGTACTTC.

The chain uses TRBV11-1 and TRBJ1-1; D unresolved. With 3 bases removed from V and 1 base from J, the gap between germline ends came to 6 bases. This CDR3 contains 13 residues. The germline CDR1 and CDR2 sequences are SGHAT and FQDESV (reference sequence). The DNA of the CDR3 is TGTGCCAGCAGCTTCGGCGGGAACACTGAAGCTTTCTTT. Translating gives CASSFGGNTEAFF.

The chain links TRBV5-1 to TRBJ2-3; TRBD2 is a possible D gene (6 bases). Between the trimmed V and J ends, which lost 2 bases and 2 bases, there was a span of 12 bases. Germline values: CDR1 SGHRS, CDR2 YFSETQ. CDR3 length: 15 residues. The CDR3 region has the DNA TGCGCCAGCAGCTTCCGGGACTTTCTCACAGATACGCAGTATTTT. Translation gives CASSFRDFLTDTQYF. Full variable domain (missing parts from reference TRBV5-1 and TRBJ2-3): KAGVTQTPRYLIKTRGQQVTLSCSPISGHRSVSWYQQTPGQGLQFLFEYFSETQRNKGNFPGRFSGRQFSNSRSEMNVSTLELGDSALYLCASSFRDFLTDTQYFGPGTRLTVL.

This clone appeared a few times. CDR3 in amino acids: CASRPGTGKDGYTF. The DNA for the CDR3 is TGTGCCAGCAGACCCGGGACAGGGAAAGATGGCTACACCTTC. This rearrangement joins TRBV27 to TRBJ1-2; 9 bases fit TRBD1. The CDR3 contains 14 residues. Per the germline V gene, CDR1 is MNHEY and CDR2 is SMNVEV (reference sequence). V lost 6 bases, J lost 6 bases, and 8 bases stayed unmatched.

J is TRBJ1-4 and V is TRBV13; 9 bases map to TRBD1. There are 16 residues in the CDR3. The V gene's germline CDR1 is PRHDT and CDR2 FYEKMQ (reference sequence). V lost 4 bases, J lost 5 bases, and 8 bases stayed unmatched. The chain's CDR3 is CASSSRDRVPNEKLFF. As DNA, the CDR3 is TGTGCCAGCAGCTCCCGGGACAGGGTCCCGAATGAAAAACTGTTTTTT.

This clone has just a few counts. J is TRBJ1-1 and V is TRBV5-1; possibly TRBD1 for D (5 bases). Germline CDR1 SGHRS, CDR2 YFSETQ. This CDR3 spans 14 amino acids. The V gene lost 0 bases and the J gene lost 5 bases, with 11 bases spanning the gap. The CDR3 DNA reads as TGCGCCAGCAGCTTGGCCGGGGGGGATACTGAAGCTTTCTTT. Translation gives CASSLAGGDTEAFF. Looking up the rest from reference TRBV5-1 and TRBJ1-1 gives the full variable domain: KAGVTQTPRYLIKTRGQQVTLSCSPISGHRSVSWYQQTPGQGLQFLFEYFSETQRNKGNFPGRFSGRQFSNSRSEMNVSTLELGDSALYLCASSLAGGDTEAFFGQGTRLTVV.

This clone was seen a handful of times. CDR3 in DNA: TGTGCCACCAGCGGCCAAAGGAGGGGACGTGGTGAAAAACTGTTTTTT. Translated: CATSGQRRGRGEKLFF. The gene calls are TRBV15 and TRBJ1-4, with D possibly being TRBD1 (5 bases). This CDR3 comprises 16 residues. Germline loops: CDR1 LNHNV, CDR2 YYDKDF (reference sequence). Trimming took 5 bases from V and 7 from J, leaving 20 bases between them.

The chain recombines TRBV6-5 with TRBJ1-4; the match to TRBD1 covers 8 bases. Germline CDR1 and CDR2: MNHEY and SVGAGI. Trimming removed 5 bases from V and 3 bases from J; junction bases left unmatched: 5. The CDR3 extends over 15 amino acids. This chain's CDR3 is CASSIQGGPNEKLFF. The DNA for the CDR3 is TGTGCCAGCAGTATACAGGGGGGGCCTAATGAAAAACTGTTTTTT.

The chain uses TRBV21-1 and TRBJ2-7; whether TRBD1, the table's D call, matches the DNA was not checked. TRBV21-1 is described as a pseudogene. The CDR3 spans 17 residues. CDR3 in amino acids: CASSNGQGPPPKYEQYF. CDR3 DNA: TGTGCCAGCAGCAACGGGCAGGGGCCGCCCCCAAAATACGAGCAGTACTTC.

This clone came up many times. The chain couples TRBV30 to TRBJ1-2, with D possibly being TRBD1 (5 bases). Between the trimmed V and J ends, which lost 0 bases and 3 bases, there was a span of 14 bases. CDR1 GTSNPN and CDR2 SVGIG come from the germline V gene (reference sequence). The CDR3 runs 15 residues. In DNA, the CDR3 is TGTGCCTGGAGTGTACAAGGGTCGGGGGACTATGGCTACACCTTC. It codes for CAWSVQGSGDYGYTF.

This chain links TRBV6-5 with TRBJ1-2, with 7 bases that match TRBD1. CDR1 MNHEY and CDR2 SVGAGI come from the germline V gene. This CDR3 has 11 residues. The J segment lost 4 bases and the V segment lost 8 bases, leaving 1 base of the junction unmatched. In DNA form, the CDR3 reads TGTGCCAGCCAGGGGGGCTATGGCTACACCTTC. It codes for CASQGGYGYTF.

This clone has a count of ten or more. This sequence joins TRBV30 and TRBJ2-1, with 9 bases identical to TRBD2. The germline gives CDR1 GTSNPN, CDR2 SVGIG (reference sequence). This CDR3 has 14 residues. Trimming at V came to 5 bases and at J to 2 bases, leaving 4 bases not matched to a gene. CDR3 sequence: CAWFSGSTYNEQFF. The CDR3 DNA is TGTGCCTGGTTTAGCGGGAGCACCTACAATGAGCAGTTCTTC.

The CDR3 DNA reads TGTGCCAGTAGTGTATCCGGACTAGGCGTCAATGAGCAGTTCTTC. This gives the protein CASSVSGLGVNEQFF. The chain links TRBV19 to TRBJ2-1, with TRBD2 identical over 7 bases. V trimming: 5 bases; J trimming: 6 bases; junction bases outside the gene matches: 10. CDR3 length: 15 amino acids. Per the germline V gene, CDR1 is LNHDA and CDR2 is SQIVND (reference sequence).

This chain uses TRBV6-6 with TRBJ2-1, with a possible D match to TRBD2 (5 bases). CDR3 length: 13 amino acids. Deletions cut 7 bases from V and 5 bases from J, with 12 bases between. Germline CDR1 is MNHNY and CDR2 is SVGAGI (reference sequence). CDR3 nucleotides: TGTGCCAGCACCGGCCCGAGGGACAATGAGCAGTTCTTC. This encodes CASTGPRDNEQFF.

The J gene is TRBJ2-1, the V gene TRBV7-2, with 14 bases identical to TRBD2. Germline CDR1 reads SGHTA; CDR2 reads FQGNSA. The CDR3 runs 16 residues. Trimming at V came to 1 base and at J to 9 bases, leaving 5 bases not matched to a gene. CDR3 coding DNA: TGTGCCAGCAGCTTAGGGGGACTAGCGGGGGTGGCTGAGCAGTTCTTC. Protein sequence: CASSLGGLAGVAEQFF.

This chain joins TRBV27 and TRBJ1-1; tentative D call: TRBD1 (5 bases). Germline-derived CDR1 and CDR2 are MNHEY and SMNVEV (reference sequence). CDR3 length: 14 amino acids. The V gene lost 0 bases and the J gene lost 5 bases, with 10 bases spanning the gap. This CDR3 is CASSLSQGRTEAFF. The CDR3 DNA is TGTGCCAGCAGTTTATCCCAGGGAAGAACTGAAGCTTTCTTT.

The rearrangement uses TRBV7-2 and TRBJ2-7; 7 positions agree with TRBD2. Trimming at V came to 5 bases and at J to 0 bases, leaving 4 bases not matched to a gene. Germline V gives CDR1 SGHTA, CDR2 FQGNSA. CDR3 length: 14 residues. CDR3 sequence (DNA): TGTGCCAGCAGCCCCACTAGCGCCTCCTACGAGCAGTACTTC. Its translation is CASSPTSASYEQYF.